This T cell receptor beta chain derives from a study of blood T cells in healthy people across ages (dated by TCRdb to the mid-2010s). Background for the entire study: In model experiments, template switching captured roughly one uniquely barcoded TCR beta cDNA molecule for every two T cells. The study measured age-related changes in TCR beta repertoire diversity using deep sequencing normalized with unique cDNA molecular identifiers. The donors were divided into four age groups: young (average approximately 16 years), middle-aged (over 35), aged (roughly 60) and long-lived (more than 75). To avoid experimental bias, donors of different ages were distributed randomly across sequencing lanes. Using the same blood draw, the study looked at two additional independent replicas of 1 million unique cDNA reads for two donors, one aged 18 to 30 and the other aged 80 or older.

Trimming at the junction amounts to 5 bases on V and 4 bases on J, and the germline ends lie 14 bases apart. The CDR3 covers 14 residues, taking in both the cysteine and the phenylalanine. Just the 42-base CDR3 DNA is kept, in frame starting at base 1. The germline V gene encodes CDR1 SGHTA and CDR2 FQGNSA. In regard to this clonotype: No cognate antigen has been identified for it. Base-call qualities are not available, and no considerably larger clone is one nucleotide away.

The library came from 5' RACE. A second roughly 6 to 11 cycle PCR used a sample-barcoded 5' primer and a J-beta primer mix. A template-switch 5' adaptor carrying 12 random nucleotides introduced a unique molecular identifier onto each TCR beta cDNA molecule. Each sample yielded at least 2.5 million CDR3-containing paired-end reads. All of the RNA was converted into first-strand cDNA using the Mint cDNA synthesis kit, with a TRBC-specific oligonucleotide serving as the primer. All cDNA was treated with uracil-DNA glycosylase and then went through a first 18-cycle PCR with the universal primers M1SS and BC2_uni_R. Processing in the source paper ran as follows. Normalization of each sample was performed by random selection of 1 million high-quality reads, each carrying a distinct molecular identifier. Instead of being binned into consensus sequences, reads that shared molecular identifiers were thrown out. MiTCR, set to a Q25 quality threshold and the strictest error-elimination algorithm, was used for CDR3 identification, clonotype clustering and error correction. A nonparametric unseen species model using Euler transformation provided a lower-bound estimate of total TCR beta diversity. The public reads were quality trimmed at Q25 with fastp and then assembled into clones with MiXCR by TCRdb, keeping productive beta chains. Identical CDR3 protein sequences are pooled into one entry, listed with their most common genes and DNA. TCRdb's processing, not the authors', yielded these V and J calls. This sample has roughly 1.9 million distinct CDR3 sequences in its table, and about two fifths of those were observed once. Clones ranked in the top ten supply 23% of the sample.

What the authors observed across the whole study: Estimates of total diversity based on one million sequenced T cells were considered lower bounds and underestimates. The CMV infection status of donors was not known, potentially confounding age-related changes in expanded clonotypes. Observed TCR beta diversity per million T cells fell roughly linearly with age, and a significant reduction was already apparent by age around 44. Conclusive comparison of naive and antigen-experienced compartments was prevented by the profiling of bulk unsorted PBMCs. Observed TCR beta diversity correlated strongly with the percentage of naive T cells measured by flow cytometry. Compared with the aged group, the long-lived group had more naive CD4+ T cells, fewer expanded clones and increased TCR diversity, a pattern suggesting age selection.

The donors were some 39 Caucasian individuals from Russia, aged 6 to 90 years, who were systemically healthy. Each donor gave ten milliliters of peripheral blood, collected into EDTA-treated Vacutainer tubes. Ficoll-Paque density-gradient centrifugation was used to isolate PBMCs, with at least 7 million per sample. Trizol reagent was used to extract total RNA from PBMCs, with at least 5.5 micrograms per sample. For every donor, flow cytometry on a PBMC aliquot measured the percentage of naive CD45RAhigh/CD27high T cells. The sequencing sample was made of blood. The chain couples TRBV7-2 to TRBJ1-2; the D gene is not confidently resolved. The sequence was obtained from a human donor in good health. The CDR3 reads CASSTQTGCYGYTF. The bases read TGTGCCAGCAGCACCCAGACCGGGTGCTATGGCTACACCTTC.